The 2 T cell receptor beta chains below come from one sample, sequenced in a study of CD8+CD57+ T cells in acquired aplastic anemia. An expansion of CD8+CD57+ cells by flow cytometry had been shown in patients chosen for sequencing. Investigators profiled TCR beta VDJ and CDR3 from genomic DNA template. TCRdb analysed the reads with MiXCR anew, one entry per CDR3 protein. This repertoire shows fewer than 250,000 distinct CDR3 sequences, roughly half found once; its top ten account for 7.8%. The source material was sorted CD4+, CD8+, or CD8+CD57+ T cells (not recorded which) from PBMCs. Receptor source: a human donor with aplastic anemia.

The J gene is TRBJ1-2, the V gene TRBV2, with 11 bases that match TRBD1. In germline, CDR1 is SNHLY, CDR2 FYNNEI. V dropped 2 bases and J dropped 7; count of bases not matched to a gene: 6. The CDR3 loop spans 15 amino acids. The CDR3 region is CASSELGQGAFGYTF. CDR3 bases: TGTGCCAGCAGTGAATTAGGACAGGGGGCGTTTGGCTACACCTTC.

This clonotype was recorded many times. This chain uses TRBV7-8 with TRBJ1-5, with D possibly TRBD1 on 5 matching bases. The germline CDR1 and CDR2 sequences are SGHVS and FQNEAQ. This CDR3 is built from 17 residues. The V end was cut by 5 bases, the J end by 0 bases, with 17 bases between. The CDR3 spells CASSPKIGGYSNQPQHF. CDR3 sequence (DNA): TGTGCCAGCAGCCCCAAAATCGGGGGTTATAGCAATCAGCCCCAGCATTTT.